Listed here are 19 T cell receptor beta chains from one sample, sequenced in a study of control samples from healthy donors and cancer patients. TCRdb keeps only in-frame clones here, not all; method: immunoSEQ multiplex PCR. The profile shows tens of thousands of clones, 93% of them singletons. Sequenced sample: PBMCs. The receptors stem from a woman in her 40s with lung cancer.

This clone was seen a single time. The rearrangement uses TRBV18 and TRBJ2-7; D may correspond to TRBD1 or TRBD2 (7 bases each). Trimming took 4 bases from V and 3 from J, leaving 16 bases between them. Looked up from germline, CDR1 is KGHSH and CDR2 is LQKENI. The CDR3 is 15 residues long. CDR3 coding DNA: TGTGCCAGCTCACTTGGACAGGCGGGGGACTACGAGCAGTACTTC. This sequence encodes CASSLGQAGDYEQYF. Full variable domain (rest looked up from reference TRBV18 and TRBJ2-7): NAGVMQNPRHLVRRRGQEARLRCSPMKGHSHVYWYRQLPEEGLKFMVYLQKENIIDESGMPKERFSAEFPKEGPSILRIQQVVRGDSAAYFCASSLGQAGDYEQYFGPGTRLTVT.

This sequence joins TRBV14 and TRBJ2-2, with a weak D call TRBD2 (6 bases). V was pared by 4 bases and J by 5 bases, with 17 bases between. There are 16 residues in the CDR3. Germline loops: CDR1 SGHDN, CDR2 FVKESK. The DNA for the CDR3 is TGTGCCAGCAGCCTCCCGTGGGTCCGGGGGACCGGGGAGCTGTTTTTT. This translates into CASSLPWVRGTGELFF.

The V call is TRBV27, the J call TRBJ2-7; D is ambiguous. CDR3 length: 13 residues. Germline assignment: CDR1 MNHEY and CDR2 SMNVEV (reference sequence). Trimming removed 4 bases from V and 5 bases from J, with 12 bases in between. The DNA of the CDR3 is TGTGCCAGCAGTTCTACGACGAACGACGAGCAGTACTTC. Translation gives CASSSTTNDEQYF.

This clone came up once. This sequence joins TRBV2 and TRBJ1-3, with D possibly being TRBD1 (6 bases). Germline CDR1 and CDR2: SNHLY and FYNNEI. V gave up 3 bases and J gave up 0 bases, with 9 bases separating them. This CDR3 has 15 residues. This chain's CDR3 is CASSEGGHSGNTIYF. The CDR3 DNA reads TGTGCCAGCAGTGAGGGGGGGCACTCTGGAAACACCATATATTTT.

This sequence joins TRBV11-2 and TRBJ2-3, with 13 nucleotides matching TRBD2. The V gene end was trimmed by 5 bases and the J gene end by 7 bases; junction bases not matched to a gene: 12. This CDR3 comprises 17 residues. The V gene's germline CDR1 is SGHAT and CDR2 FQNNGV. The CDR3 region has the DNA TGTGCCAGCAGCCCCGGGACTAGCGGGGTGATAGCGAATACGCAGTATTTT. Its translation is CASSPGTSGVIANTQYF.

The J gene is TRBJ2-7, the V gene TRBV2; D is unclear. The V gene lost 1 base and the J gene lost 2 bases, with 6 bases spanning the gap. The CDR3 has 13 amino acids. CDR1 is SNHLY and CDR2 is FYNNEI in the germline V gene. CDR3 amino acids: CASSEGIPYEQYF. In DNA form, the CDR3 reads TGTGCCAGCAGTGAAGGGATCCCCTACGAGCAGTACTTC.

The chain joins TRBV18 to TRBJ1-4, with D unresolved. The CDR3 is made up of 19 amino acids. Trimming stripped 6 bases from V and 8 bases from J, with 31 bases between. Germline values: CDR1 KGHSH, CDR2 LQKENI. Written as DNA, the CDR3 is TGTGCCAGCTCCCAATATGCGAGGGAGGAGAGGCCTTTAGGGGAAAAACTGTTTTTT. As protein: CASSQYAREERPLGEKLFF.

V gene TRBV7-9 combines with J gene TRBJ2-7; 9 bases match TRBD1. The CDR3 runs 14 residues. The V gene end was trimmed by 8 bases and the J gene end by 5 bases; junction bases not matched to a gene: 10. Germline V gene data show CDR1 as SEHNR and CDR2 as FQNEAQ (reference sequence). CDR3 sequence: CASWGTGKNHEQYF. The CDR3 DNA is TGTGCCAGCTGGGGGACAGGGAAAAACCACGAGCAGTACTTC.

The chain uses TRBV12-3 or TRBV12-4 and TRBJ2-7, with 8 bases identical to TRBD1. Trimming took 3 bases from V and 3 from J; bases not matched to a gene: 1. This CDR3 spans 13 amino acids. CDR3 sequence (DNA): TGTGCCAGCAGTTTTGGACAGGGCTACGAGCAGTACTTC. Translation: CASSFGQGYEQYF.

The chain has TRBV19 and TRBJ2-7; D possibly corresponds to TRBD1 (7 bases). The length of the CDR3 is 14 residues. V was pared by 10 bases and J by 2 bases, with 18 bases between. Per the germline V gene, CDR1 is LNHDA and CDR2 is SQIVND (reference sequence). CDR3 amino acids: CATRGAGGPYEQYF. The CDR3 DNA reads as TGTGCCACCCGTGGGGCAGGGGGGCCCTACGAGCAGTACTTC.

The chain combines TRBV10-1 with TRBJ2-2; 10 nucleotides line up with TRBD1. The V gene's germline CDR1 is WNHNN and CDR2 SYGVQD (reference sequence). Trimming cost V 4 bases and J 7 bases; bases outside gene matches: 15. The CDR3 extends over 18 amino acids. The CDR3 protein is CASSGTPGQGNTGGELFF. The CDR3 DNA reads TGCGCCAGCAGTGGGACCCCGGGACAGGGGAATACTGGCGGGGAGCTGTTTTTT.

The rearrangement links TRBV7-2 to TRBJ1-1; D is uncertain. The CDR3 totals 13 residues. From germline, CDR1 is SGHTA and CDR2 FQGNSA. Trimming took off 3 bases at V and 1 base at J, with 6 bases between the two ends. The CDR3 coding sequence is TGTGCCAGCAGCTTGTGGTCGAACACTGAAGCTTTCTTT. It is translated as CASSLWSNTEAFF.

The rearrangement joins TRBV15 to TRBJ1-1, with D perhaps matching TRBD1 (5 bases). V lost 3 bases, J lost 4 bases, and 12 bases lay in between. Germline V gene sequence: CDR1 LNHNV, CDR2 YYDKDF (reference sequence). The CDR3 is made up of 14 amino acids. CDR3 nucleotide sequence: TGTGCCACCAGCAGCGTCCGAGGGGCCACTGAAGCTTTCTTT. It is translated as CATSSVRGATEAFF.

The V and J genes are TRBV5-4 and TRBJ1-1; tentative D call: TRBD1 (6 bases). The germline V gene has CDR1 SGHNT and CDR2 YYREEE (reference sequence). The CDR3 is 14 amino acids. V lost 4 bases to trimming and J lost 0 bases, with 10 bases between them. The DNA of the CDR3 is TGTGCCAGCAGCCCCCGGACAGTGAACACTGAAGCTTTCTTT. The encoded protein is CASSPRTVNTEAFF. The complete variable domain, with remaining parts taken from reference TRBV5-4 and TRBJ1-1, reads ETGVTQSPTHLIKTRGQQVTLRCSSQSGHNTVSWYQQALGQGPQFIFQYYREEENGRGNFPPRFSGLQFPNYSSELNVNALELDDSALYLCASSPRTVNTEAFFGQGTRLTVV.

The rearrangement uses TRBV24-1 and TRBJ1-2, with 10 bases matching TRBD1. Germline V gene data show CDR1 as KGHDR and CDR2 as SFDVKD. The CDR3 is made up of 13 amino acids. The junction had 3 bases not matched to a gene; V was cut back by 4 bases and J by 8 bases. The CDR3 here is CATSETGGWGYTF. The CDR3 DNA sequence: TGTGCCACCAGTGAGACAGGGGGCTGGGGCTACACCTTC.

The chain links TRBV7-2 to TRBJ1-5; D perhaps matches TRBD1 (6 bases). V was pared by 2 bases and J by 7 bases, with 21 bases between. Germline values: CDR1 SGHTA, CDR2 FQGNSA. The CDR3 contains 17 residues. The DNA for the CDR3 is TGTGCCAGCAGCTTATGGGGTGGACAGCTGGGGTGGCAGCCCCAGCATTTT. Its translation: CASSLWGGQLGWQPQHF.

The V and J genes are TRBV5-1 and TRBJ1-5; D might be TRBD1 (5 bases). Germline V gives CDR1 SGHRS, CDR2 YFSETQ. The CDR3 extends over 13 amino acids. The V gene lost 2 bases and the J gene lost 5 bases, with 8 bases spanning the gap. As DNA, the CDR3 is TGCGCCAGCAGCTTAGGAGGGGATCAGCCCCAGCATTTT. It yields the protein CASSLGGDQPQHF.

The chain uses TRBV10-3 and TRBJ2-2; D might be TRBD1 (6 bases). This CDR3 region has 14 residues. Germline V gives CDR1 ENHRY, CDR2 SYGVKD. Trimming removed 3 bases at V and 6 bases at J, with 11 bases between. The CDR3 region is CAISDEGVAGELFF. In DNA, the CDR3 is TGTGCCATCAGTGACGAGGGGGTGGCCGGGGAGCTGTTTTTT.

The chain employs TRBV24-1 and TRBJ1-5; D gene uncertain. From germline, CDR1 is KGHDR and CDR2 SFDVKD. V was shortened by 7 bases and J by 2 bases, with 11 bases between the two germline ends. This CDR3 has 14 amino acids. CDR3: CATRRRDCNQPQHF. The CDR3 bases are TGTGCCACCAGGAGGAGGGATTGCAATCAGCCCCAGCATTTT.